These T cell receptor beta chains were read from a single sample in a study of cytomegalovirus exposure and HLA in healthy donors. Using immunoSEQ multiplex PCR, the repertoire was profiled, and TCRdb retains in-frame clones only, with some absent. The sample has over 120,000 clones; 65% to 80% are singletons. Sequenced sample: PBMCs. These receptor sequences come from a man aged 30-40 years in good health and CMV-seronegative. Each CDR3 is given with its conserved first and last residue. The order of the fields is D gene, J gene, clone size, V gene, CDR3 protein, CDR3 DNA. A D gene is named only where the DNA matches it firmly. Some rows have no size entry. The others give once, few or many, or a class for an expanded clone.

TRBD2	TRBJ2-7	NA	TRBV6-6	CASSYSSTSGSTEQYF	TGTGCCAGCAGTTACTCATCGACTAGCGGGAGTACGGAGCAGTACTTC
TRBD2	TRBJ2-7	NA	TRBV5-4	CASSSLAGSEQYF	TGTGCCAGCAGTTCACTAGCGGGTTCCGAGCAGTACTTC
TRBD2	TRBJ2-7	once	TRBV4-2	CASSQGGTKYYEQYF	TGTGCCAGCAGCCAAGGAGGGACTAAATACTACGAGCAGTACTTC
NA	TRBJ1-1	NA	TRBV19	CASSMARGADTEAFF	TGTGCCAGTAGTATGGCCCGGGGGGCTGACACTGAAGCTTTCTTT
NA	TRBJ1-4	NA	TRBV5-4	CASSAGGATNEKLFF	TGTGCCAGCAGCGCGGGGGGCGCAACTAATGAAAAACTGTTTTTT
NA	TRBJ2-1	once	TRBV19	CASTNSRDEQFF	TGTGCCAGTACCAACTCTCGGGATGAGCAGTTCTTC
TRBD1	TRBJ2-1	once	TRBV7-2	CASSLTAGQDNEQFF	TGTGCCAGCAGCTTAACCGCGGGACAGGACAATGAGCAGTTCTTC
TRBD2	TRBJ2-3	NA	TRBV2	CASGGLAGVSSTDTQYF	TGTGCCAGCGGGGGACTAGCGGGAGTTTCTAGCACAGATACGCAGTATTTT
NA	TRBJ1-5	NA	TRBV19	CASSRDTNQPQHF	TGTGCCAGCTCCCGGGACACTAATCAGCCCCAGCATTTT
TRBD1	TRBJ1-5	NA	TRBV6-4	CASSEGTGGGQPQHF	TGTGCCAGCAGTGAAGGCACAGGGGGCGGTCAGCCCCAGCATTTT
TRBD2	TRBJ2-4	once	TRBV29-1	CSVGTSLDIQYF	TGCAGCGTCGGGACTAGCCTCGACATTCAGTACTTC